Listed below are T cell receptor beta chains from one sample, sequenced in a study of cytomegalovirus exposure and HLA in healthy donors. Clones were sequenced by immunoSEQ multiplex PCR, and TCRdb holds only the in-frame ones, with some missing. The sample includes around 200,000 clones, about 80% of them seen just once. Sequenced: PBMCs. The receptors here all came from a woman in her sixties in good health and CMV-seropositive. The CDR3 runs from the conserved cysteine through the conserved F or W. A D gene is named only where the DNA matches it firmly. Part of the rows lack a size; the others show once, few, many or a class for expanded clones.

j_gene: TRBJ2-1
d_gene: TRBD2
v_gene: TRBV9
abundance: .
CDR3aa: CASSPASGRENEQFF
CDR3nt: TGTGCCAGCAGTCCGGCTAGCGGGAGAGAGAATGAGCAGTTCTTC

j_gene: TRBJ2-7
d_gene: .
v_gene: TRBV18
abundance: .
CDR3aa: CASSPGQHREQYF
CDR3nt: TGTGCCAGCTCACCCGGACAGCACCGCGAGCAGTACTTC

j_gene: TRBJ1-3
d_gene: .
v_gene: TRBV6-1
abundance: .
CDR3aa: CASSEAAGTRSGNTIYF
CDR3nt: TGTGCCAGCAGTGAAGCAGCCGGGACACGATCTGGAAACACCATATATTTT

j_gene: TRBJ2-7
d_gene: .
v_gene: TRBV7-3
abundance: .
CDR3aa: CASSQDSSYEQYF
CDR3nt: TGTGCCAGCAGCCAGGACAGTTCCTACGAGCAGTACTTC

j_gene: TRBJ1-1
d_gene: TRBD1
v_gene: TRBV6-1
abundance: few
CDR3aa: CASSLGQGMNTEAFF
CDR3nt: TGTGCCAGCAGTCTAGGACAGGGGATGAACACTGAAGCTTTCTTT

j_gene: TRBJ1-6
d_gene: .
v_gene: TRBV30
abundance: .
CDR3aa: CAWRFNSYSPLHF
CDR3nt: TGTGCCTGGAGGTTCAACAGCTATTCACCCCTCCACTTT

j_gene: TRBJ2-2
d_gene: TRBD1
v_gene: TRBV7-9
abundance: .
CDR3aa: CASGLQGVNTGELFF
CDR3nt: TGTGCCAGCGGATTACAGGGGGTTAACACCGGGGAGCTGTTTTTT

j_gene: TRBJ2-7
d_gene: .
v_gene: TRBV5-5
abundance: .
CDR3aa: CASSLTYEQYF
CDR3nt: TGTGCCAGCAGCCTAACCTACGAGCAGTACTTC

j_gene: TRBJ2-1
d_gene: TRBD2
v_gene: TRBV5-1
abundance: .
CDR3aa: CASSFNSGPEQFF
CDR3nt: TGCGCCAGCAGCTTTAATAGCGGGCCTGAGCAGTTCTTC

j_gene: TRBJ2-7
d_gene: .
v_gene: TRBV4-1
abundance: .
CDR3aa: CASSQDTYEQYF
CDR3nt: TGCGCCAGCAGCCAAGATACCTACGAGCAGTACTTC

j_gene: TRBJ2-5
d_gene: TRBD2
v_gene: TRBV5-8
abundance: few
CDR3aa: CASSWVTAGGRETQYF
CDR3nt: TGTGCCAGCAGCTGGGTCACAGCGGGAGGGCGGGAGACCCAGTACTTC

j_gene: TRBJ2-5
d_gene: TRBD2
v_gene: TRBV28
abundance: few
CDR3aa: CASSLPGLAEETQYF
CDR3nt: TGTGCCAGCAGTTTACCGGGACTAGCGGAAGAGACCCAGTACTTC

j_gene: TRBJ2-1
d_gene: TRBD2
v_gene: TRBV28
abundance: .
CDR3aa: CASSLGSGGDEQFF
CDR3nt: TGTGCCAGCAGTTTGGGTAGCGGGGGGGATGAGCAGTTCTTC

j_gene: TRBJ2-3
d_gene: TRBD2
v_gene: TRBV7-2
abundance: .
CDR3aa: CASSFSGGSTDTQYF
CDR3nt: TGTGCCAGCAGCTTTAGCGGGGGGTCCACAGATACGCAGTATTTT

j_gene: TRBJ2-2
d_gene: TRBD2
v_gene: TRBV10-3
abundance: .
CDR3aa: CAISVGGTSGRAGELFF
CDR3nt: TGTGCCATCAGTGTCGGGGGGACTAGCGGGAGAGCCGGGGAGCTGTTTTTT

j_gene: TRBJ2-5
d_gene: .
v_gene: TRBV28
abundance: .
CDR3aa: CASSDTGLKTQYF
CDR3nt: TGTGCCAGCAGTGACACAGGCCTCAAGACCCAGTACTTC

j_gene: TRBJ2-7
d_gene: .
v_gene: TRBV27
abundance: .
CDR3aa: CASSLAPGSRAREQYF
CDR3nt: TGTGCCAGCAGTTTAGCCCCCGGATCCAGGGCTCGCGAGCAGTACTTC

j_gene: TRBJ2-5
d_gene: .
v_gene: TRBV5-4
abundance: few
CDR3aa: CASSLDRREETQYF
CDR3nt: TGTGCCAGCAGCTTGGACAGGAGGGAAGAGACCCAGTACTTC

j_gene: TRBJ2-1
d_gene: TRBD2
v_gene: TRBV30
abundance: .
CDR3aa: CAWELAGSNEQFF
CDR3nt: TGTGCCTGGGAACTAGCGGGATCCAATGAGCAGTTCTTC

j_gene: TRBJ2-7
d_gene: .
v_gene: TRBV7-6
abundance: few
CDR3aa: CASSPDSREQYF
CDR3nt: TGTGCCAGCAGCCCCGATAGCCGCGAGCAGTACTTC

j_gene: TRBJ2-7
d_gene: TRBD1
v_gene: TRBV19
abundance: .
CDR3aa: CASSIPGQGSYYEQYF
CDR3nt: TGTGCCAGTAGTATACCCGGACAGGGGTCTTACTACGAGCAGTACTTC

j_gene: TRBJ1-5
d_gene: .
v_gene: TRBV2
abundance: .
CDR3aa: CASSGLPGKNPQHF
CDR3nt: TGTGCCAGCAGTGGCCTCCCCGGGAAGAATCCCCAGCATTTT

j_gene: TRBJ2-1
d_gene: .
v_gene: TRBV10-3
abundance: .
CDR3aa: CAITLTAVGSSYNEQFF
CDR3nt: TGTGCCATCACCTTGACAGCCGTCGGGAGCTCCTACAATGAGCAGTTCTTC

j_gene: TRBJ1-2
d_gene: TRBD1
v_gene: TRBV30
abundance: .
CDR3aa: CAWTKDRGNYGYTF
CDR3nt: TGTGCCTGGACTAAGGACAGGGGGAATTATGGCTACACCTTC

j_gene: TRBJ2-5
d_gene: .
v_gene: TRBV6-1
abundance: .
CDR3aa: CASPNPRATPETQYF
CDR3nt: TGTGCCAGTCCTAACCCACGCGCCACGCCGGAGACCCAGTACTTC

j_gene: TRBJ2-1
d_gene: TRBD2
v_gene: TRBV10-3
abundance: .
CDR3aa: CAIQTSSNNEQFF
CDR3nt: TGTGCCATTCAGACTAGCAGCAACAATGAGCAGTTCTTC

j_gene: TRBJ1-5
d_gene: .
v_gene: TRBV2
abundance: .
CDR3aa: CASASREGSNQPQHF
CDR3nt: TGTGCCAGCGCCTCGAGGGAGGGTAGCAATCAGCCCCAGCATTTT

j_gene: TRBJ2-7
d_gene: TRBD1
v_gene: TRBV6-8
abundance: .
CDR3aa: CASGQGIYEQYF
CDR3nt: TGTGCCAGCGGACAGGGTATCTACGAGCAGTACTTC